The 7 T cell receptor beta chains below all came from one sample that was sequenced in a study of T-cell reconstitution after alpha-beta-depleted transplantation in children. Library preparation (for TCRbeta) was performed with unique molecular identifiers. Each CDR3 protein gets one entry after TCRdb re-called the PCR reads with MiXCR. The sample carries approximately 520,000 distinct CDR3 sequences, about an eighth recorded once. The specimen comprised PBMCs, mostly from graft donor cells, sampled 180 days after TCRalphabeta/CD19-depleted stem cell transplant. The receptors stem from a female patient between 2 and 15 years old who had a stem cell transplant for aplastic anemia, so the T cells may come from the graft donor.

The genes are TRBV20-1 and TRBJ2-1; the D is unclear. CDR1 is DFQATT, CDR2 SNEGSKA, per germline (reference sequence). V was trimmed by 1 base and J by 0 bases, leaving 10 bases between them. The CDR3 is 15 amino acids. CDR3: CSARGVGGSYNEQFF. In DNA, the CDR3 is TGCAGTGCTAGAGGGGTCGGCGGCTCCTACAATGAGCAGTTCTTC.

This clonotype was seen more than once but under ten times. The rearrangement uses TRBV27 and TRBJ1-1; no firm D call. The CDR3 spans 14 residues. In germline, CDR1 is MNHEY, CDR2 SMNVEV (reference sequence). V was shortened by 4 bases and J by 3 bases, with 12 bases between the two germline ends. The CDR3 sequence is CASSSRPGYTEAFF. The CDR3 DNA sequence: TGTGCCAGCAGTTCTAGGCCGGGATACACTGAAGCTTTCTTT.

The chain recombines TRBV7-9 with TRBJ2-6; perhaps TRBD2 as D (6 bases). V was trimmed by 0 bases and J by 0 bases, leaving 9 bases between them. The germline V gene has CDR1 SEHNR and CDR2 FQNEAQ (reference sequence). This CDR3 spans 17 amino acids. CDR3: CASSLARGVSGANVLTF. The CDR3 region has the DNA TGTGCCAGCAGCTTAGCGCGGGGAGTCTCTGGGGCCAACGTCCTGACTTTC.

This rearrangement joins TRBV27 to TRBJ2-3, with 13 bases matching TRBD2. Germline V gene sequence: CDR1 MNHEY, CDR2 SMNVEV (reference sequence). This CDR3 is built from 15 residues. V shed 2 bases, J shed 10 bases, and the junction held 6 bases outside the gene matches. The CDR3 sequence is CASSLGLAGAPAQYF. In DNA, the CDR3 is TGTGCCAGCAGTTTAGGACTAGCGGGGGCCCCGGCGCAGTATTTT.

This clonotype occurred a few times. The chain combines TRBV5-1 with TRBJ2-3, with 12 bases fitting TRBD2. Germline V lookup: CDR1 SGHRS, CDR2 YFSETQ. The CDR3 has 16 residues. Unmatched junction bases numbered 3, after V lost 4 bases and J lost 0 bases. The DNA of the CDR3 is TGCGCCAGCAGCCGGACTAGCGGGAAGAGCACAGATACGCAGTATTTT. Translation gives CASSRTSGKSTDTQYF.

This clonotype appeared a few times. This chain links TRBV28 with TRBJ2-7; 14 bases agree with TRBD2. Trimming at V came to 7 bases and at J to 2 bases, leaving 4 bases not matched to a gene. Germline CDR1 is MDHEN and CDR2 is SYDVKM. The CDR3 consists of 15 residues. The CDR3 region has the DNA TGTGCCAGCATAGGACTAGCGGGAGGCCCCTACGAGCAGTACTTC. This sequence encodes CASIGLAGGPYEQYF.

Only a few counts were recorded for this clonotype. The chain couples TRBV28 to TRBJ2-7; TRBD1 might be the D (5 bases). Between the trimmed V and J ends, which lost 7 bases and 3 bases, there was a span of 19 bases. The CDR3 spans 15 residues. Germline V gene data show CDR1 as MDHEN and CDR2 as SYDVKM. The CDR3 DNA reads TGTGCCAGCACCCCAAAGGTCAGGACACGCTACGAGCAGTACTTC. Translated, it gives CASTPKVRTRYEQYF.